Reported below is one T cell receptor beta chain. The sample carries other DNA sequences with the same CDR3. V lost 3 bases to trimming and J lost 7 bases; unmatched junction nucleotides: 8. The CDR3 loop spans 17 amino acids. The PCR employed 60 Vbeta primers together with 13 Jbeta primers. Method: immunoSEQ multiplex PCR; TCRdb's copy keeps in-frame clones and lacks some. Of 85,000 to 120,000 clones in the sample, less than 85% are singletons; the top ten hold approximately 3.7%. The data belong to a study of cytomegalovirus exposure and HLA in healthy donors. The sequenced sample consisted of PBMCs. The TCR sequence derives from a man aged 55-75 years in good health and CMV-seronegative. The chain uses TRBV5-3 and TRBJ2-2; TRBD2 matches at 14 bases. TRBV5-3 qualifies as an ORF whose function is uncertain. The CDR3: CARSSGLAGDWGGELFF. The CDR3 coding sequence is TGTGCCAGAAGCTCGGGACTAGCGGGGGATTGGGGCGGGGAGCTGTTTTTT.